Below are 27 T cell receptor beta chains sequenced from a single sample in a study of blood T cells in healthy people across ages (dated by TCRdb to the mid-2010s). To prepare the library, 5' RACE was applied. Sequencing used an Illumina HiSeq 2500. A second roughly 6 to 12 cycle PCR used a sample-barcoded 5' primer and a J-beta primer mix. TCRdb reanalyzed the raw reads on its own, using fastp at Q25 for trimming and MiXCR for clone calling, and kept in-frame beta chains. Rows with a matching CDR3 protein are joined into one entry that keeps the most common DNA and genes. The sample table shows about 1.7 million distinct CDR3 sequences, and roughly 30% are seen once. Together, the top ten hold more than 6% of the sample. Sequences were obtained from blood. The receptors here all came from a woman aged 25-40 years in good health.

This clonotype was observed many times. The chain uses TRBV6-6 and TRBJ2-7, with D possibly TRBD2 on 6 matching bases. CDR1 is MNHNY, CDR2 SVGAGI, per germline (reference sequence). This CDR3 has 13 amino acids. Trimming took 7 bases from V and 1 from J, leaving 11 bases between them. The CDR3 is CASNQGGSYEQYF. The CDR3 DNA reads TGTGCCAGCAACCAAGGAGGGTCCTACGAGCAGTACTTC.

This clonotype turned up a few times. The chain uses TRBV3-1 and TRBJ1-6; a possible D gene is TRBD1 (5 bases). Germline CDR1 LGHDT, CDR2 YNNKEL (reference sequence). The ends were cut back, 2 bases at V and 7 bases at J, with 12 bases in the middle. The CDR3 has 15 residues. The CDR3 protein is CASSQTGGRNSPLHF. CDR3 DNA sequence: TGTGCCAGCAGCCAAACTGGGGGGAGGAATTCACCCCTCCACTTT.

This rearrangement joins TRBV5-1 to TRBJ1-1; 8 bases line up with TRBD1. Germline V gene data show CDR1 as SGHRS and CDR2 as YFSETQ. Trimming removed 4 bases from V and 5 bases from J; junction bases left unmatched: 10. CDR3 size: 15 residues. The CDR3 region is CASSDYRGAGTEAFF. CDR3 nucleotides: TGCGCCAGCAGCGACTACAGGGGGGCAGGTACTGAAGCTTTCTTT.

The sample holds many counts of this clonotype. The gene calls are TRBV6-6 and TRBJ2-7; D is perhaps TRBD2 (6 bases). Germline V CDR1 and CDR2: MNHNY, SVGAGI (reference sequence). This CDR3 has 16 residues. V was clipped by 2 bases and J by 0 bases, with 14 bases between them. The CDR3 protein is CASSYARTNPSYEQYF. Written as DNA, the CDR3 is TGTGCCAGCAGTTACGCCCGGACTAACCCCTCCTACGAGCAGTACTTC.

The chain is built from TRBV18 and TRBJ1-1; TRBD1 matches 8 bases. This CDR3 spans 16 amino acids. V lost 3 bases and J lost 5; bases outside the gene matches: 11. Germline V CDR1 and CDR2: KGHSH, LQKENI. The DNA of the CDR3 is TGTGCCAGCTCACCCTTGGCAGGGGGCGCGAAAACTGAAGCTTTCTTT. Protein: CASSPLAGGAKTEAFF.

This clonotype was found once. The chain employs TRBV20-1 and TRBJ2-5; TRBD1 might be the D (5 bases). The CDR3 runs to 14 residues. CDR1 is DFQATT and CDR2 is SNEGSKA in the germline V gene (reference sequence). Trimming stripped 3 bases from V and 0 bases from J, with 11 bases between. CDR3 protein: CSASRQMNQETQYF. As DNA, the CDR3 is TGCAGTGCTAGTCGACAGATGAACCAAGAGACCCAGTACTTC.

J is TRBJ2-1 and V is TRBV7-8, with a tentative D call TRBD1 (6 bases). Germline V gives CDR1 SGHVS, CDR2 FQNEAQ. CDR3 length equals 14 residues. The germline V and J ends were trimmed by 6 bases and 0 bases, with 9 bases remaining between them. In DNA, the CDR3 is TGTGCCAGCAGAGTAGGGGGCTCCTACAATGAGCAGTTCTTC. As protein: CASRVGGSYNEQFF.

V is TRBV6-1 and J is TRBJ2-1, with TRBD2 as a possible D gene (5 bases). The V gene's germline CDR1 is MNHNS and CDR2 SASEGT. V lost 4 bases and J lost 6, with 10 bases in between. The CDR3 length is 13 residues. CDR3 nucleotides: TGTGCCAGCAGTGGAGGGTGGCCCAATGAGCAGTTCTTC. Translating gives CASSGGWPNEQFF.

This sequence joins TRBV11-2 and TRBJ1-2; D gene ambiguous. V was clipped by 1 base and J by 7 bases, with 13 bases between them. The CDR3 is 14 amino acids. The V gene's germline CDR1 is SGHAT and CDR2 FQNNGV. The CDR3 DNA sequence: TGTGCCAGCAGCTTAGGAGGGTTCAACCGTGGCTACACCTTC. This sequence encodes CASSLGGFNRGYTF.

This clonotype was detected many times. The chain is built from TRBV12-3 or TRBV12-4 and TRBJ2-5, with D hard to call. This CDR3 is 12 amino acids long. The V and J ends lost 1 base and 5 bases respectively, with 5 bases between them. CDR3 region: CASSLVVETQYF. Here the CDR3 DNA reads TGTGCCAGCAGTTTAGTTGTTGAGACCCAGTACTTC.

A few counts support this clonotype. This chain connects TRBV19 to TRBJ2-1, with 9 bases fitting TRBD2. The CDR3 length is 16 residues. The ends lost 11 bases at V and 6 bases at J; junction bases unmatched: 17. From germline, CDR1 is LNHDA and CDR2 SQIVND (reference sequence). CDR3 bases: TGTGCCTCCTCACAGCTTAAAGGACTAGCGCGCAATGAGCAGTTCTTC. Translated, it gives CASSQLKGLARNEQFF.

The sample holds a few counts of this clonotype. The CDR3 DNA sequence: TGTGCCATCAGTAGTGGGGGGCAGGGCCTTGCCTACGAGCAGTACTTC. Protein product: CAISSGGQGLAYEQYF. The V and J genes are TRBV10-3 and TRBJ2-7, with D perhaps given as TRBD1 or TRBD2 (6 bases each). V dropped 5 bases and J dropped 2 bases, with 19 bases sitting between them. Germline V gives CDR1 ENHRY, CDR2 SYGVKD. This CDR3 has 16 residues.

Here the CDR3 DNA reads TGTGCCAGCTCACCACTCCGAGGACAGCGGGGGGGCAATGAGCAGTTCTTC. Residues: CASSPLRGQRGGNEQFF. The chain links TRBV18 to TRBJ2-1; the match to TRBD2 covers 10 bases. Trimming at V came to 1 base and at J to 6 bases, leaving 9 bases not matched to a gene. The CDR3 is 17 residues long. Germline V CDR1 and CDR2: KGHSH, LQKENI.

The J gene is TRBJ1-6, the V gene TRBV6-5; TRBD1 matches at 8 bases. Trimming cost V 6 bases and J 3 bases; bases outside gene matches: 4. The CDR3 consists of 15 residues. Germline V CDR1 and CDR2: MNHEY, SVGAGI. CDR3 nucleotides: TGTGCCAGCAGAAAGACAGGGGACTATAATTCACCCCTCCACTTT. Translation gives CASRKTGDYNSPLHF.

The rearrangement uses TRBV6-5 and TRBJ1-5; D may be TRBD1 (5 bases). The V gene lost 11 bases and the J gene lost 6 bases, with 20 bases spanning the gap. This CDR3 has 14 amino acids. Germline V gene sequence: CDR1 MNHEY, CDR2 SVGAGI. The CDR3 bases are TGTGCCCCAATGGGGGTCGGGCTTGGTCAGCCCCAGCATTTT. Its protein is CAPMGVGLGQPQHF.

This clonotype was counted between two and nine times. The chain couples TRBV10-3 to TRBJ2-1; the D is unclear. Germline V CDR1 and CDR2: ENHRY, SYGVKD. Trimming removed 8 bases at V and 0 bases at J, with 8 bases between. This CDR3 region has 13 residues. CDR3 in amino acids: CAIGISSYNEQFF. The CDR3 nucleotides are TGTGCCATCGGGATATCCTCCTACAATGAGCAGTTCTTC.

This clonotype occurred many times. The rearrangement links TRBV4-1 to TRBJ2-7, with a weak D call TRBD1 (6 bases). CDR3 size: 15 residues. From germline, CDR1 is MGHRA and CDR2 YSYEKL. V dropped 1 base and J dropped 2 bases, with 12 bases sitting between them. The chain's CDR3 is CASSQAVTGPYEQYF. DNA of the CDR3: TGCGCCAGCAGCCAAGCTGTGACAGGACCCTACGAGCAGTACTTC.

This clonotype has just a few counts. The chain has TRBV3-1 and TRBJ2-7; the D call may be TRBD1 or TRBD2 (6 bases each). The germline V and J ends were trimmed by 1 base and 5 bases, with 12 bases remaining between them. Germline V gives CDR1 LGHDT, CDR2 YNNKEL (reference sequence). This CDR3 is built from 14 residues. Written as DNA, the CDR3 is TGTGCCAGCAGCCAAGGTACAGGGAGGCACGAGCAGTACTTC. Translated, it gives CASSQGTGRHEQYF.

In this sample, this clonotype turned up a few times. This chain links TRBV5-5 with TRBJ1-1, with D unresolved. Trimming took off 3 bases at V and 3 bases at J, with 9 bases between the two ends. Germline V gives CDR1 SGHKS, CDR2 YYEKEE (reference sequence). The CDR3 is 13 amino acids. Here the CDR3 DNA reads TGTGCCAGCAGCTCCTTCTTGGACACTGAAGCTTTCTTT. Its translation: CASSSFLDTEAFF.

This clonotype was counted once. The CDR3 nucleotides read TGCGCCAGCAGCCAAGCGGCGGGGGGGGCCACAGATACGCAGTATTTT. Translating gives CASSQAAGGATDTQYF. The chain is built from TRBV4-1 and TRBJ2-3; TRBD2 aligns across 9 bases. The CDR3 runs 16 residues. Germline-derived CDR1 and CDR2 are MGHRA and YSYEKL. J was trimmed by 2 bases and V by 1 base; bases with no gene match: 4.

This clonotype was found a few times. This chain connects TRBV20-1 to TRBJ1-2; 8 bases agree with TRBD1. The CDR3 loop spans 11 amino acids. The V segment lost 3 bases and the J segment 10 bases; nucleotides outside the gene matches: 4. Germline CDR1 reads DFQATT; CDR2 reads SNEGSKA (reference sequence). For the CDR3, the DNA is TGCAGTGCTAGGGACAGGGAGGACTACACCTTC. The encoded protein is CSARDREDYTF.

This clonotype was counted only a few times. The chain uses TRBV29-1 and TRBJ2-4, with 9 bases that match TRBD1. Trimming cost V 4 bases and J 13 bases; bases outside gene matches: 14. The CDR3 runs to 14 residues. Germline V gene sequence: CDR1 SQVTM, CDR2 ANQGSEA. The CDR3, as DNA: TGCAGCGTTGCCCCACAGGGGGCGAGGAATGAGCAGTACTTC. This encodes CSVAPQGARNEQYF.

The chain recombines TRBV9 with TRBJ1-2; no definite D call. V was trimmed by 6 bases and J by 0 bases, leaving 12 bases between them. This CDR3 contains 14 residues. CDR1 and CDR2 (germline): SGDLS, YYNGEE. CDR3 coding DNA: TGTGCCAGCAAAGCCCCTTCAGCTAACTATGGCTACACCTTC. Residues: CASKAPSANYGYTF.

This clonotype has a handful of counts. A much more abundant neighbour one base away suggests this may be a read error. J is TRBJ1-5 and V is TRBV20-1; D gene uncertain. Trimming left V 0 bases short and J 5 bases short, with 8 bases between. CDR1 is DFQATT, CDR2 SNEGSKA, per germline (reference sequence). The length of the CDR3 is 13 residues. The CDR3 reads CSARDTFDQPQHF. The CDR3 DNA sequence: TGCAGTGCTAGAGACACCTTCGATCAGCCCCAGCATTTT.

As regards this clonotype: An end of the junction differs from the germline gene, which may be a read error. The V and J genes are TRBV29-1 and TRBJ1-4; D is ambiguous. The CDR3 contains 11 residues. Germline values: CDR1 SQVTM, CDR2 ANQGSEA. The CDR3 loop reads CSVVDNEKRFF. Here the CDR3 DNA reads TGCAGCGTTGTCGATAATGAAAAACGGTTTTTT.

The chain carries TRBV20-1 and TRBJ2-1; possibly TRBD1 or TRBD2 for D (9 bases each). The germline V gene encodes CDR1 DFQATT and CDR2 SNEGSKA (reference sequence). The length of the CDR3 is 18 residues. V lost 6 bases and J lost 8, with 32 bases in between. The CDR3 here is CSAPGQGTGAGGYYEQFF. The DNA of the CDR3 is TGCAGTGCGCCGGGACAGGGAACGGGAGCGGGAGGATACTATGAGCAGTTCTTC.

This chain connects TRBV10-2 to TRBJ1-1; D is undetermined. Germline V CDR1 and CDR2: WSHSY, SAAADI. CDR3 length: 13 residues. The V and J ends lost 2 bases and 3 bases respectively, with 7 bases between them. CDR3 sequence reads: CASSENTYTEAFF. CDR3 DNA: TGCGCCAGCAGTGAGAACACCTACACTGAAGCTTTCTTT.